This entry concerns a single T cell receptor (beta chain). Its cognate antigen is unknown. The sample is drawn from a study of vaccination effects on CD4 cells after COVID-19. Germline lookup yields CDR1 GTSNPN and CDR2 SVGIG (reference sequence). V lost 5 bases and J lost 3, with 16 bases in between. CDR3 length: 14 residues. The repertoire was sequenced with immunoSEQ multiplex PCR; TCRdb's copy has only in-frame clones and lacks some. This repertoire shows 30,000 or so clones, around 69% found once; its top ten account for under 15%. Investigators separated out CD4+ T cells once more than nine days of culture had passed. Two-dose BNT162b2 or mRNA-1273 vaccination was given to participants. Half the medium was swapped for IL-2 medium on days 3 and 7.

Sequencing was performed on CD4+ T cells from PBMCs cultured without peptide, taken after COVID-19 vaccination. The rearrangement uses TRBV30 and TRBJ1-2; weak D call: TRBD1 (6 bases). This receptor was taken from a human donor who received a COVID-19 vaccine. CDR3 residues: CAWSFGGRDYGYTF. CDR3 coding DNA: TGTGCCTGGTCGTTCGGGGGGCGAGACTATGGCTACACCTTC.